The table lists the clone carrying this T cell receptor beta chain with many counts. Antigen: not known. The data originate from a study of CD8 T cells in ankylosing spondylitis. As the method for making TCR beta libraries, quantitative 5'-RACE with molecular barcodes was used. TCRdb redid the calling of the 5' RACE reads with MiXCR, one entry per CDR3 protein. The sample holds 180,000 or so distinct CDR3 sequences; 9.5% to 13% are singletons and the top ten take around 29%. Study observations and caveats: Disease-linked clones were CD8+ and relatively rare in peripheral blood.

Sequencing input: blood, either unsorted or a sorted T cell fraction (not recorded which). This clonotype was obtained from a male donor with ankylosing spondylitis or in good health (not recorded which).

CDR3 sequence (DNA): TGCAGTGCTAGAGATATATGGGAGTTGGCCCTCTCGGAGGCTTTCTTT. Translation gives CSARDIWELALSEAFF. The chain carries TRBV20-1 and TRBJ1-1; D remains ambiguous. The germline CDR1 and CDR2 sequences are DFQATT and SNEGSKA (reference sequence). The germline V and J ends were trimmed by 0 bases and 11 bases, with 25 bases remaining between them. CDR3 size: 16 residues.